This entry is about one T cell receptor beta chain. Its antigen is still unknown. The V gene lost 11 bases and the J gene lost 9 bases, with 14 bases spanning the gap. The CDR3 is 12 residues long. Germline-derived CDR1 and CDR2 are ENHRY and SYGVKD. The sequenced template was RNA, covering the TCR beta CDR3 region. RT-PCR was first run with HTBI primers, then multiplex PCR in a second round. MiXCR, applied by TCRdb to the multiplex PCR reads, yields one record per CDR3 protein. The table includes 650,000 to 900,000 distinct CDR3 sequences, roughly 41% detected once. This entry comes from a study of Graves' ophthalmopathy and Graves' hyperthyroidism. The wider study: At initial diagnosis, peripheral blood was obtained, and this preceded any treatment. Study-level points and caveats: With 70.59% sensitivity and about 74% specificity, the model predicted ophthalmopathy progression. Distinction of ophthalmopathy from stable hyperthyroidism by a 13-signature model reached approximately 88% sensitivity and 75% to 84% specificity.

Someone took the PBMCs out of more than 8.5 ml of fresh peripheral blood. The sequence was obtained from an adult man with Graves' ophthalmopathy. Material: peripheral blood. The rearrangement links TRBV10-3 to TRBJ1-6, with D maybe TRBD1 (5 bases). The CDR3 here is CALPGTVSPLHF. The CDR3 DNA follows: TGTGCCCTTCCCGGGACGGTTTCACCCCTCCACTTT.